The entry below describes one T cell receptor (beta chain). This entry is derived from a study of cytomegalovirus exposure and HLA in healthy donors. V was clipped by 3 bases and J by 2 bases; unmatched bases: 7. CDR3 size: 15 residues. The V gene's germline CDR1 is SGHTA and CDR2 FQGTGA. Profiling relied on immunoSEQ multiplex PCR, and the TCRdb table lists in-frame clones only, not all of them. The table lists 100,000 to 150,000 clones, around 94% of them singletons. The sequenced material came from PBMCs. This sequence was found in a woman younger than 35 in good health and CMV-seronegative. The genes are TRBV7-3 and TRBJ2-7; 7 bases agree with TRBD1. CDR3 sequence (DNA): TGTGCCAGCAGCTTGACCCCCGGGACAGCCTACGAGCAGTACTTC. Residues: CASSLTPGTAYEQYF.